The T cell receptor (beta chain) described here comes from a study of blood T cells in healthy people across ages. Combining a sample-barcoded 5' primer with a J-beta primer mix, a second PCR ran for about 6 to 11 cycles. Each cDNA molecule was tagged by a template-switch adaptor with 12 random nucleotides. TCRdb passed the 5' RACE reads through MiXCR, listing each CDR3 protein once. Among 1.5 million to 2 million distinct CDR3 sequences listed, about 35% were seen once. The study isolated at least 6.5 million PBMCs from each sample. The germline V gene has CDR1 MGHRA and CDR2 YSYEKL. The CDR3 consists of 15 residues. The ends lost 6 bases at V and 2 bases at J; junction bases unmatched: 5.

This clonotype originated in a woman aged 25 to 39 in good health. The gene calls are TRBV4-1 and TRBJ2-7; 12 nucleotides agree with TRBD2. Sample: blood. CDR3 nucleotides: TGCGCCAGCAGGAGGACTAGCGGGACTGCCTACGAGCAGTACTTC. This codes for CASRRTSGTAYEQYF.